This T cell receptor (beta chain) is from a study of technical replicates of blood from a handful of donors (dated by TCRdb to about 2017). As for this clone: Its antigen remains unidentified. No base quality values were provided; no much bigger clone lies one nucleotide off.

Library generation was performed with the immunoSEQ multiplex PCR assay. The table comes from immuneACCESS by way of TCRdb, which keeps in-frame sequences with V and J called. Part of the clones is missing from these tables; in studies checked, under half for an unresolved V gene and the rest for unknown reasons. The sample includes around 80,000 clones, with 95% to 98% observed a single time. Roughly 0.15% of the sample is taken by the ten largest. The CDR3 sequence holds 15 residues, the cysteine and phenylalanine included. The only DNA kept is the CDR3, 45 bases in frame from the first base. According to the germline V gene (reference sequence), CDR1 reads LNHDA and CDR2 reads SQIVND. Relative to germline, V is missing 9 bases and J is missing 7 bases, with 11 bases of the junction outside any gene match.

Recombination connected TRBV19 to TRBJ1-6, with 8 central nucleotides matching TRBD1. The sequence came from a human donor in good health. Material for sequencing was T cells isolated from PBMCs. In nucleotides, the sequence is TGTGCCAGCGGAAGACAGGGGCGGGGAAATTCACCCCTCCACTTT. The encoded protein is CASGRQGRGNSPLHF.